These T cell receptor beta chains were read from a single sample in a study of cytomegalovirus exposure and HLA in healthy donors. Assay used: immunoSEQ multiplex PCR; TCRdb lists only in-frame clones, some missing. Of 150,000 to 200,000 clones in the sample, roughly 77% are singletons; the top ten hold roughly 1.5%. Sequencing was performed on PBMCs. Receptors were obtained from a woman aged 50 to 65 in good health and CMV-seronegative. Each CDR3 is given without its conserved first and last residue.

V	J	CDR3
TRBV9	TRBJ2-1	ASSETGGINEQF
TRBV5-1	TRBJ2-1	ASSFSGGAYNEQF
TRBV6-5	TRBJ1-2	ASRWTGGRGYT
TRBV6-5	TRBJ2-2	ASRPGGEAGELF
TRBV12-5	TRBJ2-3	ASGWGTPSTDTQY
TRBV5-8	TRBJ1-4	ASSYGWGGLF
TRBV14	TRBJ2-1	ASSQARMGTSRSEQF
TRBV4-1	TRBJ2-1	ASSPDASGSRYNEQF
TRBV19	TRBJ2-2	ASKVHRGEVTGELF
TRBV6-5	TRBJ1-1	ASSYRSAGGREAF
TRBV4-2	TRBJ1-2	ASSQARQGTYT
TRBV9	TRBJ1-3	ASSVASSGNTIY
TRBV7-2	TRBJ2-3	ASSLDDTTNTQY
TRBV29-1	TRBJ2-5	SVVGLAGKVQY
TRBV7-6	TRBJ2-1	ASSLTSLSDEQF
TRBV28	TRBJ2-2	ASSPGTGDTGELF